The TCR beta chain described here comes from a study of regulatory T cells in long-lasting Graves disease. Both iRepertoire HTBI primers and Arm-PCR of CDR3 regions were used to build the TCR beta libraries. TCRdb analysed the multiplex PCR reads with MiXCR anew, one entry per CDR3 protein. The table shows 530,000 or so distinct CDR3 sequences, with approximately 13% occurring only once. Time point here: newly diagnosed GD, antithyroid drugs for less than 3 months. Extracted PBMC RNA gave rise to the TCR library. This clonotype was counted at least ten times. The same sample was also studied in work on T cells in Graves' hyperthyroidism and ophthalmopathy. That source adds: Across 18 months, stable Graves' hyperthyroidism was marked by no progression to ophthalmopathy. Patients with uncontrolled infections, other autoimmune diseases, pregnancy or lactation were excluded.

The sequence was obtained from a man aged 25 to 40 with Graves disease. The sequenced sample was peripheral blood mononuclear cells (PBMCs), obtained at new diagnosis, from a patient treated with antithyroid drugs.

The CDR3 here is CAWSPSGETQYF. DNA of the CDR3: TGTGCCTGGAGCCCCTCCGGGGAGACCCAGTACTTC. The V gene is TRBV30, the J gene TRBJ2-5; D not resolved. Between the trimmed V and J ends, which lost 3 bases and 5 bases, there was a span of 10 bases. Germline loops: CDR1 GTSNPN, CDR2 SVGIG (reference sequence). The CDR3 runs 12 residues.